The TCR beta chain described here comes from a study of T cell responses to AZD1222 COVID-19 vaccine. About this clone: What it binds is unknown.

Study-wide points: Nearly half of spike-specific TCRs reportedly target unmutated variant regions.

Sequenced by immunoSEQ multiplex PCR; TCRdb stores in-frame clones only, minus some. The data show tens of thousands of clones, about 88% seen once. The starting material was peripheral blood, obtained on day 0 of AZD1222 vaccination. The TCR comes from an adult in good health.

The CDR3 DNA sequence: TGTGCCAGCAGCTTTAGCAGGGGCAGAGATCAGCCCCAGCATTTT. Translation: CASSFSRGRDQPQHF. This chain joins TRBV7-9 and TRBJ1-5; D perhaps matches TRBD1 (6 bases). Trimming left V 3 bases short and J 5 bases short, with 14 bases between. Germline V gives CDR1 SEHNR, CDR2 FQNEAQ (reference sequence). The CDR3 consists of 15 residues.